The clone carrying this T cell receptor (beta chain) was counted a few times. Its antigen is undetermined. These data belong to a study of beta chain features in type 1 diabetes. The CDR3 covers 13 residues. The germline V gene has CDR1 SQVTM and CDR2 ANQGSEA. J gave up 4 bases and V 6 bases, and 5 bases lay outside the gene matches. The entirety of the isolated RNA underwent reverse transcription, so expressed TCRB transcripts were sequenced. Method: immunoSEQ multiplex PCR; TCRdb's copy keeps in-frame clones and lacks some. The sample carries roughly 330,000 clones, 13% recorded once. General study points: Patients with Type 1 diabetes showed moderately but significantly shorter TCRB CDR3s in all four CD4+ subsets.

This rearrangement joins TRBV29-1 to TRBJ1-4; 7 nucleotides match TRBD1. The clonotype comes from a young woman with type 1 diabetes. Material for sequencing was naive CD4+ T cells from blood. CDR3 coding DNA: TGCAGCGTGGGGACAGCCGTTAATGAAAAACTGTTTTTT. It codes for CSVGTAVNEKLFF.